This is a list of T cell receptor beta chains from one sample in a study of cytomegalovirus exposure and HLA in healthy donors. Only in-frame clones appear in the TCRdb table, and some are missing; sequencing was by immunoSEQ multiplex PCR. This table has roughly 190,000 clones, about 88% appearing once. The sequenced sample consisted of PBMCs. The source of these receptors is a woman aged 18-29 years in good health and CMV-seronegative. Each CDR3 is given without its conserved first and last residue. The order of the fields is V gene, CDR3 protein.

V: TRBV28; CDR3: ASTKAGRGYGYT
V: TRBV14; CDR3: ASSQQGYTGELF
V: TRBV7-9; CDR3: ASSHGGGLAGEGEQF
V: TRBV19; CDR3: ASSIGLAGYNGQF
V: TRBV9; CDR3: ASSVESGTGTSTQY
V: TRBV2; CDR3: ASTTSGQGVSDETQY
V: TRBV4-1; CDR3: ASSPFSGGPTYEQY
V: TRBV7-9; CDR3: ATNRGRGPYEQY
V: TRBV6-1; CDR3: ASSQDLAFTSDTQY
V: TRBV28; CDR3: ATRQGNYGYT
V: TRBV28; CDR3: ASSLLSDYNSPLH
V: TRBV5-1; CDR3: ASSEGLSNQPQH
V: TRBV6-1; CDR3: ASSPGVLVGYT
V: TRBV5-5; CDR3: ASSVRDSNSPLH
V: TRBV7-8; CDR3: ASSQESTDTQY
V: TRBV7-3; CDR3: ASSLRQAPDTQY
V: TRBV30; CDR3: AWRGTGDYEQY
V: TRBV5-8; CDR3: ASTRGVQGRETQY
V: TRBV6-6; CDR3: ASSYAGTGEDEQY
V: TRBV7-9; CDR3: ASSLVVVNTEAF
V: TRBV6-5; CDR3: ASSQSGTGVGPQH
V: TRBV5-4; CDR3: ASSFGSTDTQY
V: TRBV7-9; CDR3: ASSLARSDGELF
V: TRBV27; CDR3: ASSLTTGVNPLH
V: TRBV4-1; CDR3: ASSQGRGGRAMEETQY
V: TRBV29-1; CDR3: SVKPGVETQY
V: TRBV6-5; CDR3: ASTLSAGNTEAF
V: TRBV30; CDR3: ACKREGSDMQY
V: TRBV27; CDR3: ASSLSWGQTYEQY
V: TRBV28; CDR3: ASSFRPGGWNTEAF